These 12 T cell receptor beta chains originate from one sample sequenced in a study of control samples from healthy donors and cancer patients (dated by TCRdb to 2020 to 2021). The protocol used for the library was the immunoSEQ multiplex PCR assay. Entries here come from immuneACCESS through TCRdb and include only in-frame sequences with V and J called. Some clones fail to appear in such tables; in the studies checked, an unresolved V gene covers under half of the shortfall, and the cause of the remainder is unknown. The sample profile shows around 170,000 clones; around 90% of them were found once. The leading ten clones occupy 1.2% to 1.5% of the sample. Sequenced material: blood. The receptor source for this set is a woman aged 45 to 65 in good health.

This clone showed up just a few times. This chain joins TRBV28 and TRBJ1-2; TRBD1 might be the D (5 bases). Per the germline V gene, CDR1 is MDHEN and CDR2 is SYDVKM. The CDR3 spans 12 residues. Trimming took 7 bases from V and 8 from J, leaving 14 bases between them. For the CDR3, the DNA is TGTGCCAGCACCCAGGGAGGCGTCGGCTACACCTTC. This sequence encodes CASTQGGVGYTF.

This clone is a singleton in its sample. The rearrangement links TRBV9 to TRBJ2-2; TRBD1 might be the D (6 bases). This CDR3 contains 13 residues. CDR1 and CDR2 from the germline V gene are SGDLS and YYNGEE. With 4 bases removed from V and 7 bases from J, the gap between germline ends came to 11 bases. This chain's CDR3 is CASSLTGNGELFF. CDR3 DNA sequence: TGTGCCAGCAGCCTCACAGGGAACGGGGAGCTGTTTTTT.

V and J are TRBV13 and TRBJ1-1, with TRBD1 identical over 7 bases. Unmatched junction bases numbered 10, after V lost 6 bases and J lost 6 bases. This CDR3 contains 14 residues. The germline gives CDR1 PRHDT, CDR2 FYEKMQ (reference sequence). CDR3 amino acids: CASRTPDRLAEAFF. CDR3 nucleotide sequence: TGTGCCAGCAGAACCCCGGACAGGCTGGCTGAAGCTTTCTTT.

This clone occurred a few times. This chain uses TRBV28 with TRBJ1-5; D unclear. V was pared by 6 bases and J by 4 bases, with 10 bases between. The CDR3 contains 13 residues. CDR1 is MDHEN and CDR2 is SYDVKM in the germline V gene. CDR3 sequence: CASRVTGNQPQHF. DNA for the CDR3: TGTGCCAGCAGGGTAACGGGTAATCAGCCCCAGCATTTT.

The gene calls are TRBV7-8 and TRBJ1-2; 7 positions match TRBD1. Germline V lookup: CDR1 SGHVS, CDR2 FQNEAQ. This CDR3 contains 15 residues. The V segment lost 5 bases and the J segment 4 bases; nucleotides outside the gene matches: 10. CDR3 bases: TGTGCCAGCAGCCCTCAACAGGGGACCATCTATGGCTACACCTTC. It is translated as CASSPQQGTIYGYTF.

The chain recombines TRBV7-9 with TRBJ2-7, with unresolved D. The CDR3 contains 13 residues. Germline lookup yields CDR1 SEHNR and CDR2 FQNEAQ (reference sequence). V lost 1 base and J 4 bases, leaving 8 bases between the germline ends. The DNA of the CDR3 is TGTGCCAGCAGCTTAGAGGGCGGTTACGAGCAGTACTTC. Encoded protein: CASSLEGGYEQYF.

The chain uses TRBV12-3 or TRBV12-4 and TRBJ1-2; 9 nucleotides agree with TRBD1. The CDR3 has 13 amino acids. The ends lost 5 bases at V and 6 bases at J; junction bases unmatched: 4. CDR3 amino acids: CASSPGTGNGYTF. The DNA for the CDR3 is TGTGCCAGCAGTCCCGGGACAGGGAATGGCTACACCTTC.

CDR3 DNA: TGTGCCAGCTCCTCCGGGACAGGAGTAATCTACGAGCAGTACTTC. This codes for CASSSGTGVIYEQYF. The J gene is TRBJ2-7, the V gene TRBV27, with TRBD1 identical over 8 bases. Trimming took 8 bases from V and 3 from J; bases not matched to a gene: 12. The CDR3 length is 15 residues. Germline V gene data show CDR1 as MNHEY and CDR2 as SMNVEV (reference sequence).

V usage is TRBV29-1 and J usage is TRBJ1-2; TRBD1 matches 7 bases. V was pared by 6 bases and J by 4 bases, with 8 bases of the junction left unmatched. The CDR3 is made up of 13 amino acids. Per germline, CDR1 SQVTM and CDR2 ANQGSEA. CDR3 bases: TGCAGCGTCCTGACAGGGACTGGCTATGGCTACACCTTC. This encodes CSVLTGTGYGYTF.

The chain is built from TRBV29-1 and TRBJ1-1; D gene ambiguous. The ends were cut back, 7 bases at V and 0 bases at J, with 12 bases in the middle. CDR1 SQVTM and CDR2 ANQGSEA come from the germline V gene. This CDR3 has 13 amino acids. As DNA, the CDR3 is TGCAGCGCCCAGATTGGGATGAACACTGAAGCTTTCTTT. It yields the protein CSAQIGMNTEAFF.

The gene calls are TRBV19 and TRBJ2-7; TRBD2 aligns across 15 bases. The CDR3 is made up of 18 amino acids. Germline V gene data show CDR1 as LNHDA and CDR2 as SQIVND (reference sequence). V was pared by 3 bases and J by 2 bases, with 8 bases of the junction left unmatched. The DNA for the CDR3 is TGTGCCAGTAGTATTAAAGGGACTAGCGGGGGGCCGACCTACGAGCAGTACTTC. Translation gives CASSIKGTSGGPTYEQYF.

The gene calls are TRBV2 and TRBJ1-1, with D unresolved. Germline V lookup: CDR1 SNHLY, CDR2 FYNNEI. V gave up 2 bases and J gave up 0 bases, with 7 bases separating them. This CDR3 contains 14 residues. This chain's CDR3 is CASSETSVNTEAFF. In DNA form, the CDR3 reads TGTGCCAGCAGTGAAACGAGCGTGAACACTGAAGCTTTCTTT.